This TCR beta chain was identified during a study of human T cells and chemical hapten exposure. CDR3 length equals 14 residues. Trimming cost V 4 bases and J 3 bases, with 9 bases left between them. Germline V CDR1 and CDR2: SEHNR, FQNEAQ (reference sequence). This clonotype appeared many times. The time point denotes: pre-sensitization, week 0. Regarding treatment: therapeutic diphenylcyclopropenone sensitization with weekly scalp DPC. TCRdb re-called the RACE reads through MiXCR, storing one row per CDR3 protein. The sample contains 200,000 to 300,000 distinct CDR3 sequences, more than 6.5% of which appear only once.

This sequence originates from a woman aged 35 to 49 with alopecia areata. Some clones in this sample may be carry-over from other donors' samples. Sample: whole blood, taken in connection with sensitization to the hapten diphenylcyclopropenone (DPC). The chain couples TRBV7-9 to TRBJ2-2, with unresolved D. For the CDR3, the DNA is TGTGCCAGCAGCTCTGACCCGTACACCGGGGAGCTGTTTTTT. It translates to CASSSDPYTGELFF. Full variable domain (missing parts from reference TRBV7-9 and TRBJ2-2): DTGVSQNPRHKITKRGQNVTFRCDPISEHNRLYWYRQTLGQGPEFLTYFQNEAQLEKSRLLSDRFSAERPKGSFSTLEIQRTEQGDSAMYLCASSSDPYTGELFFGEGSRLTVL.